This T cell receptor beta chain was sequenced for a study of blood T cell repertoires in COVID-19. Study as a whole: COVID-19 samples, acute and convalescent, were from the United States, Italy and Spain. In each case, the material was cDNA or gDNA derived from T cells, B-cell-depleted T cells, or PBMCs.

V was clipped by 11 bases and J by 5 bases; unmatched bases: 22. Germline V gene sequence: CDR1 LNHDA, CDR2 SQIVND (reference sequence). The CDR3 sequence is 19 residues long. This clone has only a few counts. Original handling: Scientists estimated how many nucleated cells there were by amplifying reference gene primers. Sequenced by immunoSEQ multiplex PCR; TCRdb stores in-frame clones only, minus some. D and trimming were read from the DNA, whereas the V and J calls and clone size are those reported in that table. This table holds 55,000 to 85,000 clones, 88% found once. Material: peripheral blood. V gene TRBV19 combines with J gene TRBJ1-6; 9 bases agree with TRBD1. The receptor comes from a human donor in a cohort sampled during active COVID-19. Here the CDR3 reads CAYPSAGPPTGGDNSPLHF. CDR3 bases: TGTGCCTATCCCAGCGCGGGGCCCCCAACAGGGGGCGATAATTCACCCCTCCACTTT.